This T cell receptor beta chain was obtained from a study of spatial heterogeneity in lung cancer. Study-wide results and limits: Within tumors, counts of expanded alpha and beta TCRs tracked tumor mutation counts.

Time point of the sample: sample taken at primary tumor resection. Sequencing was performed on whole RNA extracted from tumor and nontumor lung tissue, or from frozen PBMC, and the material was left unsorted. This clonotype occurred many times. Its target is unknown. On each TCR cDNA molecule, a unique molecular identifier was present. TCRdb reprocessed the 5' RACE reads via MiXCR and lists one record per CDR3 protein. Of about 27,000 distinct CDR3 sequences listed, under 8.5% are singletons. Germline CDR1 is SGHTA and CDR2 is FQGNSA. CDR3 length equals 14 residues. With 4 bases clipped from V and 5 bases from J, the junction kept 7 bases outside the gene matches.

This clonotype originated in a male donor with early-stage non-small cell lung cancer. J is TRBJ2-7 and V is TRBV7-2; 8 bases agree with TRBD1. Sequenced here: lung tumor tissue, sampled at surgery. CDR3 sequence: CASSSRAGGDEQYF. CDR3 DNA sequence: TGTGCCAGCAGCTCCAGAGCAGGGGGCGACGAGCAGTACTTC.